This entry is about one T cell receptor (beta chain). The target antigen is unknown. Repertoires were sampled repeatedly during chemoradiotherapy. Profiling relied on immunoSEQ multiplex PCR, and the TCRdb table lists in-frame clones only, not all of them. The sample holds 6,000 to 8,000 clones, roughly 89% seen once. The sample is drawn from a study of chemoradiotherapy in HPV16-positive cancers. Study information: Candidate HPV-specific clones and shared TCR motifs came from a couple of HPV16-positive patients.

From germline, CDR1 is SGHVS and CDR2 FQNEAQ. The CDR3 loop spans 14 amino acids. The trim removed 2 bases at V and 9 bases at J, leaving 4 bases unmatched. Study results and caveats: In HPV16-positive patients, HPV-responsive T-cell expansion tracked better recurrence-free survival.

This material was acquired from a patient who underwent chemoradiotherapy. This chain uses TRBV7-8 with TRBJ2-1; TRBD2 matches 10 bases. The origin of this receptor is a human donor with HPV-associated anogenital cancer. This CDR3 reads CASSLLAGVFEQFF. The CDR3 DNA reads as TGTGCCAGCAGCTTACTAGCGGGAGTGTTTGAGCAGTTCTTC.